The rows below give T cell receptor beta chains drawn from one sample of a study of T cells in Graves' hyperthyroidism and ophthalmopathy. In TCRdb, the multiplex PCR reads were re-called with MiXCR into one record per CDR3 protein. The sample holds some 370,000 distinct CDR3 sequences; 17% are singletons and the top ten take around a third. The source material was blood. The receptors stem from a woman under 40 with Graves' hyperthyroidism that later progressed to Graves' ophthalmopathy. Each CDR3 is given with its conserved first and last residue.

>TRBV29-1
CSVRVFGNTIYF
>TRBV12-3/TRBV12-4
CASSRGVAGSYEQYF
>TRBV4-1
CASSEDVGYEQYF
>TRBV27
CASSLGGINSPLHF
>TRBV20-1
CSAQLEGIWSSYNEQFF
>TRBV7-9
CASSYGGAEAFF
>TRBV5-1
CASSLAGVLLGQGTPYEQYF
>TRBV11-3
CASSLGGASDRRGNEQFF
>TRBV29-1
CSVSRGGETEAFF
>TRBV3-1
CASSLRLAGESDTQYF
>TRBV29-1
CSVEVQTAAYEQYF
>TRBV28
CASSFPRTLGNQPQHF
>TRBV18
CASSPRASGGQETQYF
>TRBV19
CASSISTSGGLNTGELFF
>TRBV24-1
CATSDLGYEQYF
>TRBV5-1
CASSFGSGSRTDTQYF
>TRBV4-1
CASSQALKGGTEAFF
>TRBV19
CASSFGTPTEAFF
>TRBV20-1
CSAPTGNPIHEQYF
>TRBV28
CASSFGQAHGTEAFF
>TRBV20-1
CSASRVWGPTDTQYF
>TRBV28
CASSPGTSGTYEQYF
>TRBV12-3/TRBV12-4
CASSRTGSTGELFF
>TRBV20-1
CSAMDPAGEYNEQFF
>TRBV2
CASGSSGGELFF